Following are 22 T cell receptor beta chains from one sample sequenced in a study of shared clonotypes between healthy human individuals. Data came from immunoSEQ multiplex PCR; TCRdb stores just in-frame clones and leaves some out. The repertoire holds around 1.4 million clones, with less than 99% as singletons. Sequenced material: naive CD4+ T cells sorted from blood. Subset of the sample: CD45RA+ positively selected. The receptors shown here come from a man aged 25-45 years in good health.

The chain joins TRBV6-6 to TRBJ2-7; D uncertain. The CDR3 is made up of 12 amino acids. Germline values: CDR1 MNHNY, CDR2 SVGAGI (reference sequence). Trimming removed 6 bases from V and 0 bases from J, with 6 bases in between. The CDR3 DNA reads as TGTGCCAGCAGGGTAGGCTCCTACGAGCAGTACTTC. This sequence encodes CASRVGSYEQYF.

V usage is TRBV6-5 and J usage is TRBJ2-3, with D tentatively TRBD1 or TRBD2 (5 bases each). The CDR3 covers 13 residues. The germline V gene has CDR1 MNHEY and CDR2 SVGAGI. The V gene lost 9 bases and the J gene lost 6 bases, with 16 bases spanning the gap. The CDR3 loop reads CASNRRGFDTQYF. CDR3 DNA: TGTGCCAGTAACCGTCGGGGCTTTGATACGCAGTATTTT.

This clone was counted once. J is TRBJ2-5 and V is TRBV19; D is uncertain. CDR1 is LNHDA and CDR2 is SQIVND in the germline V gene (reference sequence). V lost 3 bases to trimming and J lost 5 bases, with 13 bases between them. This CDR3 is 14 amino acids long. CDR3: CASSINLGSETQYF. CDR3 sequence (DNA): TGTGCCAGTAGTATTAACTTGGGTTCTGAGACCCAGTACTTC.

This rearrangement joins TRBV14 to TRBJ2-2, with D unclear. The CDR3 extends over 14 amino acids. Germline CDR1 and CDR2: SGHDN and FVKESK. Deletions cut 2 bases from V and 4 bases from J, with 8 bases between. The CDR3 nucleotides are TGTGCCAGCAGCCAATTCACACTCACCGGGGAGCTGTTTTTT. Translation gives CASSQFTLTGELFF.

CDR3 protein: CASSVVPFPDRDYEQYF. In DNA, the CDR3 is TGTGCCAGCAGCGTAGTCCCGTTTCCGGACAGAGACTACGAGCAGTACTTC. J is TRBJ2-7 and V is TRBV9; maybe TRBD1 (6 bases). The CDR3 is made up of 17 amino acids. Germline V gene data show CDR1 as SGDLS and CDR2 as YYNGEE. V lost 0 bases to trimming and J lost 3 bases, with 19 bases between them.

The chain joins TRBV15 to TRBJ2-3, with 7 bases that match TRBD2. V was clipped by 6 bases and J by 9 bases; unmatched bases: 18. Germline-derived CDR1 and CDR2 are LNHNV and YYDKDF (reference sequence). The CDR3 loop spans 16 amino acids. CDR3 in amino acids: CATRRISSGIAATQYF. The CDR3 DNA reads as TGTGCCACCAGGAGAATATCTAGCGGTATTGCCGCAACGCAGTATTTT.

The CDR3 nucleotides are TGTGCCAGCAGCTCCCTTTCAGGGGAGGGGGGCTACACCTTC. Its translation: CASSSLSGEGGYTF. This rearrangement joins TRBV5-4 to TRBJ1-2, with D possibly matching TRBD1 (6 bases). The CDR3 totals 14 residues. The V gene lost 3 bases and the J gene lost 8 bases, with 17 bases spanning the gap. Per germline, CDR1 SGHNT and CDR2 YYREEE (reference sequence).

The rearrangement links TRBV9 to TRBJ2-3; unclear D gene. CDR3 length: 14 amino acids. The ends were cut back, 4 bases at V and 0 bases at J, with 9 bases in the middle. Germline CDR1 SGDLS, CDR2 YYNGEE. The CDR3 nucleotides are TGTGCCAGCAGCACCCGACCTAGCACAGATACGCAGTATTTT. Protein product: CASSTRPSTDTQYF. The variable domain in full, with the rest retrieved from reference TRBV9 and TRBJ2-3, is DSGVTQTPKHLITATGQRVTLRCSPRSGDLSVYWYQQSLDQGLQFLIQYYNGEERAKGNILERFSAQQFPDLHSELNLSSLELGDSALYFCASSTRPSTDTQYFGPGTRLTVL.

The chain links TRBV30 to TRBJ1-5; D is uncertain. The CDR3 is 13 amino acids. In germline, CDR1 is GTSNPN, CDR2 SVGIG (reference sequence). Trimming left V 5 bases short and J 6 bases short, with 14 bases between. The CDR3 region is CAWRAALGQPQHF. The CDR3 nucleotides are TGTGCCTGGCGGGCAGCCCTGGGTCAGCCCCAGCATTTT.

The chain is built from TRBV18 and TRBJ2-1; 9 positions agree with TRBD2. The CDR3 totals 19 residues. Looked up from germline, CDR1 is KGHSH and CDR2 is LQKENI. V lost 0 bases and J lost 1; bases outside the gene matches: 10. This chain's CDR3 is CASSPPRFSSGESYNEQFF. Here the CDR3 DNA reads TGTGCCAGCTCACCACCTCGTTTCTCTAGCGGGGAGTCCTACAATGAGCAGTTCTTC.

The chain has TRBV9 and TRBJ2-5; unclear D gene. Trimming shortened V by 0 bases and J by 5 bases, and 11 bases separated the two germline ends. Per germline, CDR1 SGDLS and CDR2 YYNGEE. The CDR3 is made up of 14 amino acids. CDR3 sequence reads: CASSVDPVRETQYF. Written as DNA, the CDR3 is TGTGCCAGCAGCGTAGACCCGGTTCGGGAGACCCAGTACTTC.

This chain uses TRBV28 with TRBJ1-2, with 8 bases fitting TRBD1. The CDR3 spans 14 residues. V shed 10 bases, J shed 4 bases, and the junction held 11 bases outside the gene matches. CDR1 is MDHEN and CDR2 is SYDVKM in the germline V gene. CDR3 nucleotide sequence: TGTGCCACTCCCCAAGACAGGGGTCCCTATGGCTACACCTTC. It is translated as CATPQDRGPYGYTF.

This clone has only one observation. This sequence joins TRBV5-5 and TRBJ2-7; D may correspond to TRBD1 or TRBD2 (5 bases each). Germline V gives CDR1 SGHKS, CDR2 YYEKEE (reference sequence). The CDR3 totals 15 residues. The V end was cut by 7 bases, the J end by 2 bases, with 19 bases between. The CDR3 DNA sequence: TGTGCCAGCGTTCTCACCGGGACGGGGACCTACGAGCAGTACTTC. Translation gives CASVLTGTGTYEQYF. The full variable domain, its missing parts supplied by reference TRBV5-5 and TRBJ2-7, is DAGVTQSPTHLIKTRGQQVTLRCSPISGHKSVSWYQQVLGQGPQFIFQYYEKEERGRGNFPDRFSARQFPNYSSELNVNALLLGDSALYLCASVLTGTGTYEQYFGPGTRLTVT.

Turning to this clone: This CDR3 is also generated by other DNA sequences in the sample. The rearrangement joins TRBV9 to TRBJ2-7; possibly TRBD2 for D (6 bases). Germline CDR1 reads SGDLS; CDR2 reads YYNGEE. V lost 2 bases to trimming and J lost 0 bases, with 9 bases between them. The CDR3 has 14 residues. CDR3 sequence: CASSVGGSSYEQYF. The CDR3 nucleotides read TGTGCCAGCAGCGTCGGGGGTAGCTCCTACGAGCAGTACTTC.

V and J are TRBV7-9 and TRBJ1-2; TRBD1 matches at 8 bases. Per germline, CDR1 SEHNR and CDR2 FQNEAQ (reference sequence). V was clipped by 4 bases and J by 3 bases; unmatched bases: 7. This CDR3 has 15 amino acids. The CDR3 protein is CASSSGDRSYYGYTF. CDR3 sequence (DNA): TGTGCCAGCAGCTCGGGGGACAGGAGCTACTATGGCTACACCTTC.

V usage is TRBV7-2 and J usage is TRBJ2-5; 7 bases line up with TRBD2. J was trimmed by 2 bases and V by 5 bases; bases with no gene match: 8. The germline V gene encodes CDR1 SGHTA and CDR2 FQGNSA. CDR3 length: 15 amino acids. The CDR3 DNA is TGTGCCAGCAGCCCAACTAGCGCCCGACAAGAGACCCAGTACTTC. This sequence encodes CASSPTSARQETQYF.

This chain connects TRBV7-3 to TRBJ1-2; D might be TRBD1 (6 bases). Germline CDR1 is SGHTA and CDR2 is FQGTGA. The V and J ends lost 3 bases and 4 bases respectively, with 9 bases between them. The CDR3 loop spans 13 amino acids. The CDR3 DNA reads as TGTGCCAGCAGCTTCGGACAGATCTATGGCTACACCTTC. Translation gives CASSFGQIYGYTF.

The CDR3 DNA is TGTGCCAGCAGCGGACAGGGGGTAAATGAGCAGTTCTTC. Protein product: CASSGQGVNEQFF. The chain employs TRBV7-2 and TRBJ2-1; 10 positions agree with TRBD1. This CDR3 contains 13 residues. The junction had 2 bases not matched to a gene; V was cut back by 5 bases and J by 7 bases. Germline assignment: CDR1 SGHTA and CDR2 FQGNSA.

V gene TRBV28 combines with J gene TRBJ2-5; D not certain. Germline V gives CDR1 MDHEN, CDR2 SYDVKM. The CDR3 has 15 residues. V was pared by 3 bases and J by 0 bases, with 11 bases between. The CDR3, as DNA: TGTGCCAGCAGTTTTAATGCGGTGTACCAAGAGACCCAGTACTTC. This sequence encodes CASSFNAVYQETQYF.

V usage is TRBV5-1 and J usage is TRBJ2-2; TRBD2 is a possible D gene (5 bases). The CDR3 is 15 residues long. Trimming removed 1 base from V and 4 bases from J, with 11 bases in between. CDR1 SGHRS and CDR2 YFSETQ come from the germline V gene. CDR3 protein: CASSLNSVPTGELFF. The CDR3 DNA reads as TGCGCCAGCAGCTTGAATAGCGTCCCCACCGGGGAGCTGTTTTTT.

Concerning this clone: The same CDR3 can be traced to other DNA sequences in this sample. DNA for the CDR3: TGCGCCAGCAGCTTAGGTCGGGGAGGCACAGATACGCAGTATTTT. Translating it yields CASSLGRGGTDTQYF. This chain uses TRBV5-1 with TRBJ2-3; D might be TRBD2 (5 bases). The CDR3 loop spans 15 amino acids. The V and J ends lost 2 bases and 1 base respectively, with 11 bases between them. Per the germline V gene, CDR1 is SGHRS and CDR2 is YFSETQ.

The CDR3, as DNA: TGTGCCAGCAGGGACACAGGTGGATCGAATGAAAAACTGTTTTTT. It specifies CASRDTGGSNEKLFF. This chain links TRBV6-5 with TRBJ1-4; possible D gene TRBD1, 5 bases. This CDR3 has 15 amino acids. Trimming cost V 6 bases and J 5 bases, with 16 bases left between them. From germline, CDR1 is MNHEY and CDR2 SVGAGI.